The sequence of this T cell receptor (beta chain) was determined in a study of T cells in Graves' hyperthyroidism and ophthalmopathy. TCR beta CDR3 sequences were amplified from RNA transcripts. When the TCR CDR3 underwent first-round RT-PCR, the HTBI primer set was used. TCRdb re-called the multiplex PCR reads through MiXCR, storing one row per CDR3 protein. The top ten clones hold roughly 14% of a sample with hundreds of thousands of distinct CDR3 sequences, 14% of them seen once. The V gene lost 0 bases and the J gene lost 6 bases, with 12 bases spanning the gap. The CDR3 length is 15 residues. Germline V gene lookup returns CDR1 SGHAT and CDR2 FQNNGV. Points on this clonotype: A much bigger clone sits one base away, suggesting this may be a read error.

This receptor was identified in a middle-aged woman with Graves' hyperthyroidism. The sequencing sample was made of blood. The gene calls are TRBV11-2 and TRBJ2-1, with D tentatively TRBD2 (6 bases). CDR3 loop: CASSLEARRANEQFF. The CDR3 coding sequence is TGTGCCAGCAGCTTAGAGGCCAGGAGGGCCAATGAGCAGTTCTTC.